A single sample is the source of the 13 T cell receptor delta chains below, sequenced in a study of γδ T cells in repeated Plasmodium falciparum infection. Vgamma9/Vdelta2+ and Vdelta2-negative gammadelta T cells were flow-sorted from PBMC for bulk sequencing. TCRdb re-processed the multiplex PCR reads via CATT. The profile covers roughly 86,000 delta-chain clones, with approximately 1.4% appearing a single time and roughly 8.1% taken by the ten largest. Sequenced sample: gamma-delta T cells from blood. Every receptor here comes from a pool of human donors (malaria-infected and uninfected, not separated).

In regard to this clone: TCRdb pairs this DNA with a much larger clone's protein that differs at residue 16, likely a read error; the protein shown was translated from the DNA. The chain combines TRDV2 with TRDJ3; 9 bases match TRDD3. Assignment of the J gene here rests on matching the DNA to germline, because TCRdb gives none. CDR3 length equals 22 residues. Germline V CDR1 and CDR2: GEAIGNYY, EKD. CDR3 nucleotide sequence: TGTGCCTGTGACACGGCAGGATACGGGGGGATACCGGGCTCCTGGGTCACCCGACAGATGTTTTTC. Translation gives CACDTAGYGGIPGSWVTRQMFF.

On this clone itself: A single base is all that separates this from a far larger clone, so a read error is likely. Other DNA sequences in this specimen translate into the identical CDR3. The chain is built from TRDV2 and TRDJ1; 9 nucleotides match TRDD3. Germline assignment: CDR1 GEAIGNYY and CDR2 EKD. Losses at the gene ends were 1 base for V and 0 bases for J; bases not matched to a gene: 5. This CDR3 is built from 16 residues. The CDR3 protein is CACDTGDTRYTDKLIF. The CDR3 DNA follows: TGTGCCTGTGACACTGGGGATACGCGGTACACCGATAAACTCATCTTT.

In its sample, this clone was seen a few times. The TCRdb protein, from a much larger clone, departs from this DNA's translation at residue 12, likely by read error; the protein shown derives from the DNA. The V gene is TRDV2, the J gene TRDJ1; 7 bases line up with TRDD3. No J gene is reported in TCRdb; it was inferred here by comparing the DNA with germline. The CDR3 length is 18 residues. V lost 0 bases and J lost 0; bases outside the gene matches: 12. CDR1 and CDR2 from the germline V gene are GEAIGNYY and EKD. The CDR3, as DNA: TGTGCCTGTGACACCGTTCCTCTTCGGATACGGAACACCGATAAACTCATCTTT. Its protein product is CACDTVPLRIRNTDKLIF.

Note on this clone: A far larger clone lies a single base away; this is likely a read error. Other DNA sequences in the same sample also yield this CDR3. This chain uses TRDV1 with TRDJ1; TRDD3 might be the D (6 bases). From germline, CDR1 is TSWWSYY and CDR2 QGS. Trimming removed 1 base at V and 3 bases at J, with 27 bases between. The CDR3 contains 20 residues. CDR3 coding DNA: TGTGCTCTTGGGGAACAAAGGGGCTCCCCGCGATGGGATAAAGCCGATAAACTCATCTTT. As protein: CALGEQRGSPRWDKADKLIF.

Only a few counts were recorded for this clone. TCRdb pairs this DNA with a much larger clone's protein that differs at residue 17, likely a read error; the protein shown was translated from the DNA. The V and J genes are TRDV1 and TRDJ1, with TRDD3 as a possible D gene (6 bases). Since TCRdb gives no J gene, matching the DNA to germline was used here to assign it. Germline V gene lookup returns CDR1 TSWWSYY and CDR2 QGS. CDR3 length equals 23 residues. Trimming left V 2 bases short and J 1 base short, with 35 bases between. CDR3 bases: TGTGCTCTTGGGGAATATCTTTCCCCGATTAGGAAACTCACTCTGGGGTTCACCGATAAACTCATCTTT. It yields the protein CALGEYLSPIRKLTLGFTDKLIF.

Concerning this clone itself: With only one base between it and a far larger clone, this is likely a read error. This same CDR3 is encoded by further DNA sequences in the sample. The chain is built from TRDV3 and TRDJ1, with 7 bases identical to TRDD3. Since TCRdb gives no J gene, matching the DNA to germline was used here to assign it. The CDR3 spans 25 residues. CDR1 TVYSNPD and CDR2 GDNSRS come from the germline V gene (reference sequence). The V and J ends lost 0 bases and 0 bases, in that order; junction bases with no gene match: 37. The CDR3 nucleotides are TGTGCCTTTAGATTTTTCCTGCGAAGGGCTGGGGGTTTAACGCCGCCAGGATGGTACACCGATAAACTCATCTTT. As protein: CAFRFFLRRAGGLTPPGWYTDKLIF.

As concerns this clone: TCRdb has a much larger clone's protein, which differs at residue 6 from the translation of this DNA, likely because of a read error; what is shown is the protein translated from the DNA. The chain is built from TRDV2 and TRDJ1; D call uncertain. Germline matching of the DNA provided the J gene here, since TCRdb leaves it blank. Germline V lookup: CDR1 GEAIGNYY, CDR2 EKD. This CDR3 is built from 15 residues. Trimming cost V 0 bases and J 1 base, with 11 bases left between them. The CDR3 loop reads CACDTIGTSTDKLIF. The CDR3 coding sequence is TGTGCCTGTGACACCATTGGGACGAGCACCGATAAACTCATCTTT.

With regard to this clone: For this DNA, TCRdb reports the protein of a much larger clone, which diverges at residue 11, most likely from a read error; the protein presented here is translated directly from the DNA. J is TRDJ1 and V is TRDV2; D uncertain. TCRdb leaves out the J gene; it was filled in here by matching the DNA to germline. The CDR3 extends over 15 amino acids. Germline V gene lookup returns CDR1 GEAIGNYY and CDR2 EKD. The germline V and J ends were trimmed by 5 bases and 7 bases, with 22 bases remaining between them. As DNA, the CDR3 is TGTGCCTGTGTTCGCACAGAGTCGTACGGGGCTAAACTCATCTTT. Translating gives CACVRTESYGAKLIF.

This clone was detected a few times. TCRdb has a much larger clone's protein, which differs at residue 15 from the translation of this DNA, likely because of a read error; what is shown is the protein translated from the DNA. CDR3 DNA: TGTGCTCTTGGGGAACTAGGGGGGATACACACCGATAAACTCACCTTT. As protein: CALGELGGIHTDKLTF. No J gene call was made, and the V gene is TRDV1; TRDD3, the table's D call, was not compared with the DNA. Germline V gene data show CDR1 as TSWWSYY and CDR2 as QGS. There are 16 residues in the CDR3.

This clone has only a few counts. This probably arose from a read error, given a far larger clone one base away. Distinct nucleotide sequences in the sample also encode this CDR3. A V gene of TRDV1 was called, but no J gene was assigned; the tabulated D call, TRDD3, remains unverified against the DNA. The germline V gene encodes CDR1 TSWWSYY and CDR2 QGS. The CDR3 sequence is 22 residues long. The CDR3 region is CALGKSRPNGVRVLGDGVKLIF. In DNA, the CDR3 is TGTGCTCTTGGGAAGAGTCGACCTAATGGTGTAAGAGTACTGGGGGATGGGGTTAAACTCATCTTC.

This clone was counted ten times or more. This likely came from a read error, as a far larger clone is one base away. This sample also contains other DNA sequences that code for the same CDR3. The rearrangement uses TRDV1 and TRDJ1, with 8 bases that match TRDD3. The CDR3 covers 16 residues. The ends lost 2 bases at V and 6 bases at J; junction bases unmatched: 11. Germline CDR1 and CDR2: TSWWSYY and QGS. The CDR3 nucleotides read TGTGCTCTTGGGGAAGACCTTTTTCTGGGGGAAAATAAACTCATCTTT. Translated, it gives CALGEDLFLGENKLIF.

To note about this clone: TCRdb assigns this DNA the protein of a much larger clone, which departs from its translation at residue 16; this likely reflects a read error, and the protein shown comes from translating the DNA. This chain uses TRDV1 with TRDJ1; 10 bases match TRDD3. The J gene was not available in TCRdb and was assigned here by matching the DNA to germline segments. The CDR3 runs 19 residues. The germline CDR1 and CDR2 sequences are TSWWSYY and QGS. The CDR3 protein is CALTLKFPGGYAVTDRLIF. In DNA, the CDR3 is TGTGCTCTTACATTAAAATTCCCAGGGGGATACGCGGTTACCGATAGACTCATCTTT.

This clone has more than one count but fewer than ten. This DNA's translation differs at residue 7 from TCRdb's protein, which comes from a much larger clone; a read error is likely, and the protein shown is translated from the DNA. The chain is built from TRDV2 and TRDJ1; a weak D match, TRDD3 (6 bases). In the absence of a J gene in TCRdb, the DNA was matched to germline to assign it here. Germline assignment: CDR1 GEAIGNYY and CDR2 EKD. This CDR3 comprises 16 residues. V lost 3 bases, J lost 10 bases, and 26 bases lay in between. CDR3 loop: CACDDMFPGRDRGLIF. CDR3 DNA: TGTGCCTGTGACGACATGTTCCCGGGACGGGATAGGGGACTCATCTTT.